The source of this T cell receptor beta chain is a study of blood T cell repertoires in COVID-19. As for the study in general: Donors in the United States, Italy and Spain gave samples during acute or convalescent COVID-19. PBMCs, B-cell-depleted T cells, or T cells provided the cDNA or gDNA that made up the material.

Individuals aged about 18 to 90 years were recruited from 24 US areas. Looked up from germline, CDR1 is KGHSH and CDR2 is LQKENI. The V end was cut by 0 bases, the J end by 2 bases, with 11 bases between. The CDR3 covers 16 residues. Per the original data handling: Amplified reference gene primers provided the basis for estimating nucleated cell counts. Assay used: immunoSEQ multiplex PCR; TCRdb lists only in-frame clones, some missing. Clone size and the V and J calls come from that table; the DNA yielded D and trimming. The data contain a few hundred thousand clones, roughly 89% of them seen just once; the ten biggest clones take up roughly a tenth. This clone was found a few times.

The chain is built from TRBV18 and TRBJ2-1; D is perhaps TRBD1 (6 bases). The sample consisted of PBMCs or T cells enriched from blood (not recorded which). The receptor was isolated from a woman in her 30s who had recovered from COVID-19. CDR3 bases: TGTGCCAGCTCACCACCCCGGGACACCGCCTACAATGAGCAGTTCTTC. As protein: CASSPPRDTAYNEQFF. Complete variable domain (other parts from reference TRBV18 and TRBJ2-1): NAGVMQNPRHLVRRRGQEARLRCSPMKGHSHVYWYRQLPEEGLKFMVYLQKENIIDESGMPKERFSAEFPKEGPSILRIQQVVRGDSAAYFCASSPPRDTAYNEQFFGPGTRLTVL.